One and the same sample provided the 30 T cell receptor beta chains below, sequenced in a study of human T cells and chemical hapten exposure. Time point meaning: patch test 3, about 24 weeks after DPC sensitization. The treatment here: therapeutic diphenylcyclopropenone sensitization with weekly scalp DPC. TCRdb re-derived calls from the RACE reads in MiXCR, one entry per CDR3 protein. The repertoire holds about 170,000 distinct CDR3 sequences, with 28% as singletons. Specimen: whole blood, collected in connection with sensitization to the hapten diphenylcyclopropenone (DPC). The receptor source for this set is a woman under 30 with alopecia areata. Some clones in this sample may be carry-over from other donors' samples.

The rearrangement links TRBV18 to TRBJ2-3; 9 bases are shared with TRBD1. This CDR3 is built from 15 residues. Germline V gene lookup returns CDR1 KGHSH and CDR2 LQKENI. Germline trimming cut 3 bases from V and 4 bases from J; bases unmatched to any gene: 5. Written as DNA, the CDR3 is TGTGCCAGCTCACCGGGACAGGGATTCTCAGATACGCAGTATTTT. This translates into CASSPGQGFSDTQYF.

The V and J genes are TRBV25-1 and TRBJ2-7, with a tentative D call TRBD2 (6 bases). Per the germline V gene, CDR1 is MGHDK and CDR2 is SYGVNS. The CDR3 covers 15 residues. Trimming took 3 bases from V and 3 from J, leaving 15 bases between them. CDR3 nucleotides: TGTGCCAGCAGTGATTCCGGGACGGGACTCTACGAGCAGTACTTC. Amino acid sequence: CASSDSGTGLYEQYF.

This chain links TRBV27 with TRBJ2-3, with TRBD2 identical over 8 bases. V was clipped by 9 bases and J by 3 bases; unmatched bases: 5. CDR3 length: 13 amino acids. Germline CDR1 reads MNHEY; CDR2 reads SMNVEV (reference sequence). The CDR3 region has the DNA TGTGCCAGTGGGACTAGGGGGACAGATACGCAGTATTTT. This sequence encodes CASGTRGTDTQYF.

The chain has TRBV29-1 and TRBJ2-6; tentative D call: TRBD2 (7 bases). CDR3 length: 15 residues. V gave up 0 bases and J gave up 2 bases, with 8 bases separating them. Germline V gene lookup returns CDR1 SQVTM and CDR2 ANQGSEA. CDR3 DNA: TGCAGCGTTGAAGAGCGGGGGCCTGGGGCCAACGTCCTGACTTTC. Amino acids: CSVEERGPGANVLTF.

The chain uses TRBV19 and TRBJ2-2; D uncertain. This CDR3 is 14 amino acids long. Trimming stripped 3 bases from V and 1 base from J, with 6 bases between. Germline lookup yields CDR1 LNHDA and CDR2 SQIVND (reference sequence). The CDR3 nucleotides read TGTGCCAGTAGTATTGTGCTGAACACCGGGGAGCTGTTTTTT. Translated, it gives CASSIVLNTGELFF.

Many counts were recorded for this clonotype. The chain recombines TRBV20-1 with TRBJ2-7; D not resolved. Germline assignment: CDR1 DFQATT and CDR2 SNEGSKA (reference sequence). The CDR3 runs 12 residues. V shed 3 bases and J shed 7 bases, with 13 bases lying between them. Here the CDR3 reads CSASPTEWEQYF. CDR3 nucleotide sequence: TGCAGTGCTAGCCCAACGGAGTGGGAGCAGTACTTC.

This clonotype was picked up a small number of times. V is TRBV6-5 and J is TRBJ1-1; TRBD1 might be the D (6 bases). V shed 7 bases and J shed 1 base, with 13 bases lying between them. The germline gives CDR1 MNHEY, CDR2 SVGAGI. CDR3 length: 14 amino acids. The CDR3: CASTRTATNTEAFF. CDR3 sequence (DNA): TGTGCCAGCACCAGGACAGCTACGAACACTGAAGCTTTCTTT.

This clonotype appeared a few times. The V and J genes are TRBV20-1 and TRBJ2-1; either TRBD1 or TRBD2 may fit D (5 bases each). This CDR3 comprises 14 residues. V lost 3 bases, J lost 8 bases, and 17 bases lay in between. Germline CDR1 and CDR2: DFQATT and SNEGSKA (reference sequence). The CDR3 nucleotides read TGCAGTGCTAGGCCTCCGGGACCCAGAGATGAGCAGTTCTTC. Translated, it gives CSARPPGPRDEQFF.

The chain couples TRBV30 to TRBJ2-7; the D is unclear. CDR1 and CDR2 from the germline V gene are GTSNPN and SVGIG (reference sequence). The CDR3 is 11 residues long. The V gene lost 2 bases and the J gene lost 4 bases, with 6 bases spanning the gap. CDR3: CAWSPEYEQYF. DNA for the CDR3: TGTGCCTGGAGTCCAGAGTACGAGCAGTACTTC.

This clonotype was observed a few times. The chain employs TRBV4-3 and TRBJ2-3, with TRBD2 identical over 7 bases. The CDR3 sequence is 14 residues long. Germline V CDR1 and CDR2: LGHNA, YSLEER. The V segment lost 6 bases and the J segment 5 bases; nucleotides outside the gene matches: 8. The CDR3 DNA reads as TGCGCCAGCAGTAGGGCCGGGGGGTTAGATACGCAGTATTTT. Encoded protein: CASSRAGGLDTQYF.

This chain connects TRBV9 to TRBJ1-5, with D unclear. CDR3 length: 16 residues. With 0 bases removed from V and 1 base from J, the gap between germline ends came to 11 bases. Germline assignment: CDR1 SGDLS and CDR2 YYNGEE. CDR3 in amino acids: CASSVAGIGSNQPQHF. The CDR3 nucleotides are TGTGCCAGCAGCGTAGCTGGAATTGGGAGCAATCAGCCCCAGCATTTT.

This chain joins TRBV27 and TRBJ1-5, with a possible D match to TRBD1 (5 bases). The V gene lost 2 bases and the J gene lost 2 bases, with 10 bases spanning the gap. Germline V gene lookup returns CDR1 MNHEY and CDR2 SMNVEV (reference sequence). The CDR3 is made up of 15 amino acids. CDR3 DNA sequence: TGTGCCAGCAGTTTAAGGGGCACTCGCAATCAGCCCCAGCATTTT. Protein product: CASSLRGTRNQPQHF.

The chain is built from TRBV18 and TRBJ2-1; possibly TRBD1 for D (6 bases). This CDR3 spans 13 amino acids. In germline, CDR1 is KGHSH, CDR2 LQKENI. Trimming cost V 5 bases and J 7 bases, with 12 bases left between them. As DNA, the CDR3 is TGTGCCAGCTCATCTTCTAGGGGGAATGAGCAGTTCTTC. Translated: CASSSSRGNEQFF. Filled out from reference TRBV18 and TRBJ2-1, the complete variable domain reads NAGVMQNPRHLVRRRGQEARLRCSPMKGHSHVYWYRQLPEEGLKFMVYLQKENIIDESGMPKERFSAEFPKEGPSILRIQQVVRGDSAAYFCASSSSRGNEQFFGPGTRLTVL.

V is TRBV12-3 or TRBV12-4 and J is TRBJ2-7; 8 bases match TRBD1. The CDR3 is 15 amino acids. J was trimmed by 4 bases and V by 5 bases; bases with no gene match: 10. The CDR3 sequence: CASSPRTGRPYEQYF. In nucleotides, the CDR3 is TGTGCCAGCAGTCCCAGGACAGGGCGCCCATACGAGCAGTACTTC.

This clonotype was seen more than once but under ten times. The V gene is TRBV11-2, the J gene TRBJ2-1, with 7 nucleotides matching TRBD1. CDR3 size: 13 residues. With 6 bases clipped from V and 3 bases from J, the junction kept 2 bases outside the gene matches. The germline V gene has CDR1 SGHAT and CDR2 FQNNGV. This chain's CDR3 is CASRGQNYNEQFF. The CDR3 DNA follows: TGTGCCAGCAGGGGACAGAACTACAATGAGCAGTTCTTC.

This clonotype was seen a handful of times. The rearrangement links TRBV20-1 to TRBJ2-1; the D gene could be TRBD1 or TRBD2 (5 bases each). The V end lost 1 base, the J end lost 4 bases, and 5 bases lay between the germline ends. Germline assignment: CDR1 DFQATT and CDR2 SNEGSKA (reference sequence). The CDR3 sequence is 12 residues long. CDR3 in amino acids: CSARGGYNEQFF. The CDR3 DNA is TGCAGTGCTAGAGGGGGGTACAATGAGCAGTTCTTC.

V usage is TRBV4-3 and J usage is TRBJ1-3, with no clear D. The V gene lost 1 base and the J gene lost 1 base, with 14 bases spanning the gap. CDR3 size: 17 residues. Germline assignment: CDR1 LGHNA and CDR2 YSLEER. The chain's CDR3 is CASSQGAAFLSGNTIYF. The CDR3 DNA follows: TGCGCCAGCAGCCAAGGGGCAGCTTTTTTATCTGGAAACACCATATATTTT.

The DNA for the CDR3 is TGTGCCAGCAAACTAGCGGGATTGGCAGATACGCAGTATTTT. Translated: CASKLAGLADTQYF. This rearrangement joins TRBV6-5 to TRBJ2-3; TRBD2 matches at 10 bases. Looked up from germline, CDR1 is MNHEY and CDR2 is SVGAGI. This CDR3 is built from 14 residues. V shed 7 bases, J shed 4 bases, and the junction held 5 bases outside the gene matches.

The chain carries TRBV12-3 or TRBV12-4 and TRBJ1-5; D unclear. The CDR3 length is 15 residues. V was clipped by 1 base and J by 0 bases, with 7 bases between them. CDR3 residues: CASSLGQHSNQPQHF. In nucleotides, the CDR3 is TGTGCCAGCAGTTTAGGGCAGCATAGCAATCAGCCCCAGCATTTT.

V is TRBV4-3 and J is TRBJ1-4, with D perhaps matching TRBD1 (5 bases). Between the trimmed V and J ends, which lost 1 base and 5 bases, there was a span of 11 bases. Per the germline V gene, CDR1 is LGHNA and CDR2 is YSLEER. The CDR3 has 15 amino acids. The chain's CDR3 is CASSQGDGGNEKLFF. In DNA form, the CDR3 reads TGCGCCAGCAGCCAAGGGGACGGAGGGAATGAAAAACTGTTTTTT.

This chain links TRBV20-1 with TRBJ2-7, with 8 bases identical to TRBD2. Germline trimming cut 5 bases from V and 7 bases from J; bases unmatched to any gene: 4. This CDR3 comprises 11 residues. CDR1 and CDR2 (germline): DFQATT, SNEGSKA (reference sequence). CDR3 in amino acids: CSASGGAEQYF. The CDR3 coding sequence is TGCAGTGCTTCGGGGGGGGCGGAGCAGTACTTC.

This clonotype was detected a few times. This rearrangement joins TRBV11-3 to TRBJ2-1; 7 nucleotides agree with TRBD2. The CDR3 runs to 16 residues. Trimming at V came to 0 bases and at J to 3 bases, leaving 5 bases not matched to a gene. Germline lookup yields CDR1 SGHNT and CDR2 YENEEA. CDR3 nucleotide sequence: TGTGCCAGCAGCTTAGAATCTAGCGGATACTACAATGAGCAGTTCTTC. As protein: CASSLESSGYYNEQFF.

This clonotype was observed a handful of times. This chain connects TRBV28 to TRBJ1-1; D is ambiguous. With 6 bases removed from V and 6 bases from J, the gap between germline ends came to 14 bases. The CDR3 sequence is 13 residues long. In germline, CDR1 is MDHEN, CDR2 SYDVKM. CDR3 bases: TGTGCCAGCAGATCCCTCAAACCCCCTGAAGCTTTCTTT. Protein: CASRSLKPPEAFF.

This clonotype has more than one count but fewer than ten. This chain joins TRBV24-1 and TRBJ2-7, with 8 bases lining up with TRBD1. Unmatched junction bases numbered 2, after V lost 3 bases and J lost 2 bases. The germline CDR1 and CDR2 sequences are KGHDR and SFDVKD. The CDR3 has 14 amino acids. This chain's CDR3 is CATSDEDRAYEQYF. CDR3 coding DNA: TGTGCCACCAGTGATGAGGACAGGGCCTACGAGCAGTACTTC.

The J gene is TRBJ2-7, the V gene TRBV29-1, with a tentative D call TRBD1 (6 bases). Between the trimmed V and J ends, which lost 8 bases and 2 bases, there was a span of 13 bases. CDR1 and CDR2 (germline): SQVTM, ANQGSEA. CDR3 length equals 12 residues. CDR3: CSITGSAYEQYF. The CDR3 coding sequence is TGCAGCATAACAGGGTCAGCCTACGAGCAGTACTTC.

This clonotype was seen more than once but under ten times. This chain joins TRBV10-3 and TRBJ2-7, with D perhaps TRBD1 or TRBD2 (5 bases each). The germline V gene has CDR1 ENHRY and CDR2 SYGVKD. Trimming removed 0 bases from V and 3 bases from J, with 12 bases in between. This CDR3 has 15 amino acids. The CDR3 coding sequence is TGTGCCATCAGTGAGTCGATTGGGGGAGTCTACGAGCAGTACTTC. Amino acids: CAISESIGGVYEQYF.

The chain is built from TRBV15 and TRBJ2-1; D ambiguous. This CDR3 spans 17 amino acids. CDR1 and CDR2 from the germline V gene are LNHNV and YYDKDF (reference sequence). V lost 5 bases and J 0 bases, leaving 17 bases between the germline ends. For the CDR3, the DNA is TGTGCCACCAGCCCCCGTCGGTCAAAGAGCTCCTACAATGAGCAGTTCTTC. Translating gives CATSPRRSKSSYNEQFF.

The gene calls are TRBV29-1 and TRBJ1-4; possible D gene TRBD1, 5 bases. Trimming shortened V by 5 bases and J by 8 bases, and 9 bases separated the two germline ends. This CDR3 is built from 11 residues. CDR1 and CDR2 from the germline V gene are SQVTM and ANQGSEA. This CDR3 is CSVSGGEKLFF. The CDR3 coding sequence is TGCAGCGTTTCGGGGGGGGAAAAACTGTTTTTT.

This clonotype was seen repeatedly, ten times or more. The chain combines TRBV29-1 with TRBJ1-4; tentatively, D is TRBD1 (6 bases). Germline V gene lookup returns CDR1 SQVTM and CDR2 ANQGSEA. V was cut by 3 bases and J by 7 bases, with 12 bases left in between. The CDR3 has 13 residues. DNA of the CDR3: TGCAGCGTTGATGGGGGGGGCAGTGAAAAACTGTTTTTT. Amino acid sequence: CSVDGGGSEKLFF.

This clonotype came up a few times. This chain connects TRBV7-3 to TRBJ2-3; tentative D call: TRBD1 (6 bases). This CDR3 has 14 amino acids. The germline V gene has CDR1 SGHTA and CDR2 FQGTGA. V was cut by 2 bases and J by 4 bases, with 10 bases left in between. This CDR3 reads CASSLGQSADTQYF. CDR3 bases: TGTGCCAGCAGCTTAGGACAGAGCGCAGATACGCAGTATTTT.